This T cell receptor (beta chain) was found in a study of T cell changes during pregnancy in multiple sclerosis. The V gene's germline CDR1 is SGHAT and CDR2 FQNNGV. Between the trimmed V and J ends, which lost 0 bases and 7 bases, there was a span of 7 bases. The length of the CDR3 is 13 residues. Generated by immunoSEQ multiplex PCR, the TCRdb table keeps only in-frame clones and is missing some. In the table there are approximately 52,000 clones, about 90% of which are singletons. The chain joins TRBV11-2 to TRBJ1-5; D is unclear. The sequences come from CD4+ T cells from peripheral blood mononuclear cells, collected in the second trimester of pregnancy. This sequence originates from a female donor with multiple sclerosis, enrolled in a pregnancy study. The CDR3 is CASSLDRGQPQHF. CDR3 nucleotides: TGTGCCAGCAGCTTAGACCGGGGACAGCCCCAGCATTTT.